Sequencing of this T cell receptor beta chain was carried out in a study of T-cell reconstitution after alpha-beta-depleted transplantation in children. General study findings and limits: TCRbeta diversity was high at day 60 in some patients (a result of surviving recipient T cells and thymic progenitors). Approximately two months post-transplant, alpha-beta T cells reportedly originated from several hundred expanded graft clones. T-cell counts and diversity were attributed mostly to newly produced T cells one year after transplant.

Germline loops: CDR1 SGHRS, CDR2 YFSETQ. V gave up 4 bases and J gave up 3 bases; unmatched junction bases: 12. The length of the CDR3 is 16 residues. During its preparation, the TCRbeta library received unique molecular identifiers. Using its own MiXCR run on the PCR reads, TCRdb lists one record per CDR3 protein. Of approximately 170,000 distinct CDR3 sequences in the sample, around 10% are singletons; the top ten hold less than 15%. In this sample, this clonotype turned up many times. Its antigen is unknown. Sequences were derived from PBMCs, sampled before TCRalphabeta/CD19-depleted stem cell transplant. The chain couples TRBV5-1 to TRBJ2-7; 8 bases line up with TRBD2. This clonotype was sampled from a boy aged 2 to 10 with acute myeloid leukemia, due to receive a stem cell transplant. In DNA form, the CDR3 reads TGCGCCAGCAGCCCCAACGGACGCGCGGGAGGCTACGAGCAGTACTTC. It specifies CASSPNGRAGGYEQYF. The full variable domain, with the rest looked up from reference TRBV5-1 and TRBJ2-7, is KAGVTQTPRYLIKTRGQQVTLSCSPISGHRSVSWYQQTPGQGLQFLFEYFSETQRNKGNFPGRFSGRQFSNSRSEMNVSTLELGDSALYLCASSPNGRAGGYEQYFGPGTRLTVT.